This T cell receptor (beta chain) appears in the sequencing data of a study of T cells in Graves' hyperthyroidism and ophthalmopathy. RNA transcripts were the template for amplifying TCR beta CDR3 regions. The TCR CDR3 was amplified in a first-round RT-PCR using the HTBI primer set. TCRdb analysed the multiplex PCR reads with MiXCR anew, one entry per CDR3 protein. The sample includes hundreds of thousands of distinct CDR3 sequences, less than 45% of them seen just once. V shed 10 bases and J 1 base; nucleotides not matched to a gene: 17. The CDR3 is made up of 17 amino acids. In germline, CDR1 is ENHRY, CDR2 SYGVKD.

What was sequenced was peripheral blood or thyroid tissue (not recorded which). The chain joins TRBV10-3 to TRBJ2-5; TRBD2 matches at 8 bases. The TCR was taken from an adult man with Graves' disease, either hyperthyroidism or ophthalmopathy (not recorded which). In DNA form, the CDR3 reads TGTGCCAGCAACCTAAGGATGACCGGACTAGCCCAAGAGACCCAGTACTTC. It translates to CASNLRMTGLAQETQYF.